The clone carrying this TCR beta chain was observed a handful of times. There are 13 residues in the CDR3. V lost 3 bases, J lost 8 bases, and 10 bases lay in between. Germline V gives CDR1 LGHDT, CDR2 YNNKEL (reference sequence). This sample was taken from a study of T cells in Graves' hyperthyroidism and ophthalmopathy. Template material for amplifying TCR beta CDR3 regions consisted of RNA transcripts. The HTBI primer set served for first-round RT-PCR of the TCR CDR3. Each CDR3 protein is one row after TCRdb ran MiXCR on the multiplex PCR reads. The data contain over 300,000 distinct CDR3 sequences, roughly 13% of them singletons. Investigators excluded patients with uncontrolled infection, other autoimmune disease, pregnancy or lactation.

This TCR was sampled from a woman in her thirties or forties with Graves' ophthalmopathy. V and J are TRBV3-1 and TRBJ1-4, with D possibly TRBD1 on 5 matching bases. The specimen sequenced was blood. DNA of the CDR3: TGTGCCAGCAGCCACTCGAAGGGGGAAAAACTGTTTTTT. It translates to CASSHSKGEKLFF.